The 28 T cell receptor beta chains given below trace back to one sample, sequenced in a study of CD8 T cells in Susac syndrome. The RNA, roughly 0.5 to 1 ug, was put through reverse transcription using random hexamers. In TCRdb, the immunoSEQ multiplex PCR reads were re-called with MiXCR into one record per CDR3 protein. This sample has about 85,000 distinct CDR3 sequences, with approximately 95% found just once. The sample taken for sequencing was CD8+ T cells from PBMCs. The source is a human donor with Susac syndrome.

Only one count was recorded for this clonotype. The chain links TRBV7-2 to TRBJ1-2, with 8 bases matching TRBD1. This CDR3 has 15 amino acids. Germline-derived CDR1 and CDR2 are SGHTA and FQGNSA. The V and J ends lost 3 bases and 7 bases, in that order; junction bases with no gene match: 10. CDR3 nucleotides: TGTGCCAGCAGCTTGGCCAGGGGGCAAGGGCGTGGCTACACCTTC. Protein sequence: CASSLARGQGRGYTF.

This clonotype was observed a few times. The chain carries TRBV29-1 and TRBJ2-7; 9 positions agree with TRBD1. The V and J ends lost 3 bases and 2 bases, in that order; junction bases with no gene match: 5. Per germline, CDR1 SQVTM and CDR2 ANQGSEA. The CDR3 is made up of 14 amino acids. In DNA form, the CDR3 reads TGCAGCGTTGAGGACAGGGGTCACCCCTACGAGCAGTACTTC. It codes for CSVEDRGHPYEQYF.

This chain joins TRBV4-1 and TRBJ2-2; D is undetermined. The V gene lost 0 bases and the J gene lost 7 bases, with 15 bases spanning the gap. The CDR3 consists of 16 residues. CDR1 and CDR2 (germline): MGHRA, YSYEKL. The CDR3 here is CASSQDLAASGGELFF. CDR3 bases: TGCGCCAGCAGCCAAGACCTCGCGGCCAGTGGCGGGGAGCTGTTTTTT.

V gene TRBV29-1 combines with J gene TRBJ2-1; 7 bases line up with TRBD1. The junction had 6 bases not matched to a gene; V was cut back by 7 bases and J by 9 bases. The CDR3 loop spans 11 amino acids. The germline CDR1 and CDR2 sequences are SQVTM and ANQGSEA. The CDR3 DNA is TGCAGCGGATACAGGGACAGTGAGCAGTTCTTC. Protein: CSGYRDSEQFF.

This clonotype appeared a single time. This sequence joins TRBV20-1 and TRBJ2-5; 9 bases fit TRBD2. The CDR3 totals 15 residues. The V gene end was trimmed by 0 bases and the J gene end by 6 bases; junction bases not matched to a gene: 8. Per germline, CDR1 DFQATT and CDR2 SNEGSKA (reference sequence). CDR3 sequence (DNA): TGCAGTGCTAGAGATAGGGCTAGCGGGGTGAAGACCCAGTACTTC. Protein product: CSARDRASGVKTQYF.

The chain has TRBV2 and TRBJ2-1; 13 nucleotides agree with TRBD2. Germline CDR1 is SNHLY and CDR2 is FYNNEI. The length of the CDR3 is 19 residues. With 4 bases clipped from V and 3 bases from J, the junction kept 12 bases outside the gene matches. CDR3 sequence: CASSGQTSGRALVYNEQFF. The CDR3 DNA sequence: TGTGCCAGCAGTGGCCAAACTAGCGGGAGGGCCCTAGTCTACAATGAGCAGTTCTTC.

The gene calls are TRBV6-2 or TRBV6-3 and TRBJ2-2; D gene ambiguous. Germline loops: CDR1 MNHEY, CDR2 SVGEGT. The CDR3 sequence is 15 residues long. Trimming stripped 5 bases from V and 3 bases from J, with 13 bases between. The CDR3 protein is CASSTPWKDTGELFF. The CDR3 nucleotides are TGTGCCAGCAGTACCCCCTGGAAGGACACCGGGGAGCTGTTTTTT.

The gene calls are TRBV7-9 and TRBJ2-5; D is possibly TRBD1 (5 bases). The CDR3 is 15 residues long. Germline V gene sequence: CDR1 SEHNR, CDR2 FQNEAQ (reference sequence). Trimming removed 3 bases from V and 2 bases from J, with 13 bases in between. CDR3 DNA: TGTGCCAGCAGCTTGACGAGGACACGACAAGAGACCCAGTACTTC. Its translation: CASSLTRTRQETQYF. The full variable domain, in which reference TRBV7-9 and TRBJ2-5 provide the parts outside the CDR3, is DTGVSQNPRHKITKRGQNVTFRCDPISEHNRLYWYRQTLGQGPEFLTYFQNEAQLEKSRLLSDRFSAERPKGSFSTLEIQRTEQGDSAMYLCASSLTRTRQETQYFGPGTRLLVL.

The CDR3 loop reads CASSIDIRVQYF. The CDR3 DNA is TGTGCCAGCAGCATTGATATTCGGGTTCAGTACTTC. This chain links TRBV7-2 with TRBJ2-4; D not resolved. Germline V gene data show CDR1 as SGHTA and CDR2 as FQGNSA. The CDR3 is 12 amino acids. Trimming took off 5 bases at V and 11 bases at J, with 13 bases between the two ends.

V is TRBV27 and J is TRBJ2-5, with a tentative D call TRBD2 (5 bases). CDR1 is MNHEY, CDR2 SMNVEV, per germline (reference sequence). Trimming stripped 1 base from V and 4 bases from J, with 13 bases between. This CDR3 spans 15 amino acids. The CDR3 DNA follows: TGTGCCAGCAGTTTATTCGACGGAGGTGCAGAGACCCAGTACTTC. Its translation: CASSLFDGGAETQYF.

CDR3: CASSLFEDYNEQFF. In nucleotides, the CDR3 is TGTGCCAGCAGCTTATTCGAGGATTACAATGAGCAGTTCTTC. The chain recombines TRBV7-9 with TRBJ2-1, with no clear D. With 2 bases removed from V and 4 bases from J, the gap between germline ends came to 9 bases. Germline CDR1 and CDR2: SEHNR and FQNEAQ (reference sequence). The CDR3 totals 14 residues.

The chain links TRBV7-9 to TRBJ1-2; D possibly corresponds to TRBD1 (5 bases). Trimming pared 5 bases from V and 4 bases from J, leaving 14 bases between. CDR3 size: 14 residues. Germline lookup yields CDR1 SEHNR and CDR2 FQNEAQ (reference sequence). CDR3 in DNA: TGTGCCAGCAGCCCAGCCGACAGCGCCTATGGCTACACCTTC. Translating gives CASSPADSAYGYTF.

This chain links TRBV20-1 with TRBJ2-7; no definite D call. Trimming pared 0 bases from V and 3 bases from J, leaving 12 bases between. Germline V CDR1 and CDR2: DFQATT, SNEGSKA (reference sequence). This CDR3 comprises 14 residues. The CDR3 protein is CSARDELPLYEQYF. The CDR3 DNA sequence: TGCAGTGCTAGAGATGAATTACCCCTCTACGAGCAGTACTTC.

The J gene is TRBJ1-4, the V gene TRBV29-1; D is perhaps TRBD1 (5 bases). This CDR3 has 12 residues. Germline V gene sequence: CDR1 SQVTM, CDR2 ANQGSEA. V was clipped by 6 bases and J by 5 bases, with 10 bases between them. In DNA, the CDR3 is TGCAGCGTCTACGAGGGGAATGAAAAACTGTTTTTT. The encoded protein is CSVYEGNEKLFF. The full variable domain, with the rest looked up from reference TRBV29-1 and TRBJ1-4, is SAVISQKPSRDICQRGTSLTIQCQVDSQVTMMFWYRQQPGQSLTLIATANQGSEATYESGFVIDKFPISRPNLTFSTLTVSNMSPEDSSIYLCSVYEGNEKLFFGSGTQLSVL.

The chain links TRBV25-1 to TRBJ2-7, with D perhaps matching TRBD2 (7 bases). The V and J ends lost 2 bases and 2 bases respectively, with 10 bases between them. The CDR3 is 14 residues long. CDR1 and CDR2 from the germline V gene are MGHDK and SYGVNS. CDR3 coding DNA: TGTGCCAGCAGTGAAAGGGGGGGCACCTACGAGCAGTACTTC. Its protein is CASSERGGTYEQYF.

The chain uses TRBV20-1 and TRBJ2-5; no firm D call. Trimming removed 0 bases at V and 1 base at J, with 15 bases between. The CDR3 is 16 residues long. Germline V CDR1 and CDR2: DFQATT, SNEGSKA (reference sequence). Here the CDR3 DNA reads TGCAGTGCTAGAGAACGCACAGTTGCCATCCAAGAGACCCAGTACTTC. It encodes CSARERTVAIQETQYF.

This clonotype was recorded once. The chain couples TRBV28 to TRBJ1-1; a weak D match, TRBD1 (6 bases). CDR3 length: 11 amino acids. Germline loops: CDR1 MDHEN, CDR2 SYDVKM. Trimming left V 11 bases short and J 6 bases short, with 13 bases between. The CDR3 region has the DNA TGTGCCGGGGGGGCGGATCCTGAAGCTTTCTTT. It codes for CAGGADPEAFF.

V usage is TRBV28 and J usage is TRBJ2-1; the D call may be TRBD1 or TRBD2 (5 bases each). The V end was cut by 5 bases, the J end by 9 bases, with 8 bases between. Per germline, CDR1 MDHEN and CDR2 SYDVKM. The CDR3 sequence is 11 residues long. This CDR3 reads CASSTGTEQFF. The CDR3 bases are TGTGCCAGCAGTACCGGGACTGAGCAGTTCTTC.

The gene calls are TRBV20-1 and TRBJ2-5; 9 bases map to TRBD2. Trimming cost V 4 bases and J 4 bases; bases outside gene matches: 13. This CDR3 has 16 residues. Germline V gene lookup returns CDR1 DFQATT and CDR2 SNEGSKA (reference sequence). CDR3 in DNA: TGCAGTGCTATTCCCGGGCTAGCGGGGCCAGGAGAGACCCAGTACTTC. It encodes CSAIPGLAGPGETQYF.

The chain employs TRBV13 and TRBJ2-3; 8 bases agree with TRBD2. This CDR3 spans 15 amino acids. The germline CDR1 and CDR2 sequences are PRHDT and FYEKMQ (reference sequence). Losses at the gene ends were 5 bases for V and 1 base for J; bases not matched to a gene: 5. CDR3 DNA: TGTGCCAGCAGCCAGACGGGACTAGGCACAGATACGCAGTATTTT. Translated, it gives CASSQTGLGTDTQYF.

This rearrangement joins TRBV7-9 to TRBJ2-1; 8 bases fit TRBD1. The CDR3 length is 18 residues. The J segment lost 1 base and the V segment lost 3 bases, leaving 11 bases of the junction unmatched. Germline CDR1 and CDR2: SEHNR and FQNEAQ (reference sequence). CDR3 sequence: CASSFPLGQGTSYNEQFF. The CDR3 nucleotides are TGTGCCAGCAGCTTCCCCCTCGGACAGGGTACGTCCTACAATGAGCAGTTCTTC.

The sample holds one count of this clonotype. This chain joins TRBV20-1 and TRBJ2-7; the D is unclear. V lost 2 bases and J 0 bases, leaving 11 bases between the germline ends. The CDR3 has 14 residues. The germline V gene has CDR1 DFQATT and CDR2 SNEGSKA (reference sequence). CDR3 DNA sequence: TGCAGTGCTAGATTCTACGGAAGCTCCTACGAGCAGTACTTC. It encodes CSARFYGSSYEQYF.

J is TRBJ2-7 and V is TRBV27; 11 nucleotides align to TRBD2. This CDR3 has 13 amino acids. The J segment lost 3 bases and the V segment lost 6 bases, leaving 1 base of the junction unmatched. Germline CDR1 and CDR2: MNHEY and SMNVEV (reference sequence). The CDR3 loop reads CASRGLADYEQYF. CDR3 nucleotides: TGTGCCAGCAGGGGACTAGCGGACTACGAGCAGTACTTC.

The DNA of the CDR3 is TGTGCCAGCAGTTCGGTTGCGGAGCTGTTTTTT. Protein product: CASSSVAELFF. The chain combines TRBV12-3 or TRBV12-4 with TRBJ2-2; D gene ambiguous. The CDR3 length is 11 residues. The V gene lost 4 bases and the J gene lost 10 bases, with 7 bases spanning the gap.

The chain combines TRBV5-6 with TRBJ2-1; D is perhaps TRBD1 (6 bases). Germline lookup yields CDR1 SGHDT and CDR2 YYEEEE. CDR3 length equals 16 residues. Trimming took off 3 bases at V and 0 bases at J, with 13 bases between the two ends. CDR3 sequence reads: CASSSVGQSSYNEQFF. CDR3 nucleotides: TGTGCCAGCAGCTCCGTTGGACAGAGCTCCTACAATGAGCAGTTCTTC.

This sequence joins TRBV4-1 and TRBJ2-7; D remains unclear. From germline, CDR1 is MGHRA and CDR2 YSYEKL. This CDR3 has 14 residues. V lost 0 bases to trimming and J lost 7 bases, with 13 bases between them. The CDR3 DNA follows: TGCGCCAGCAGCCAAGACGCCGATTATAGGGAGCAGTACTTC. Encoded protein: CASSQDADYREQYF.

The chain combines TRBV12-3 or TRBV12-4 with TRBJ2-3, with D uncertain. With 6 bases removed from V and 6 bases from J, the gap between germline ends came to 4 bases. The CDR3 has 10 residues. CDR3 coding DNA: TGTGCCAGCAGAGGGGATACGCAGTATTTT. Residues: CASRGDTQYF.

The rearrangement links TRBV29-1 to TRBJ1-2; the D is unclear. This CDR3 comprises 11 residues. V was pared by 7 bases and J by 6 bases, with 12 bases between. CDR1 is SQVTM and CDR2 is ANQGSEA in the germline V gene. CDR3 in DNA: TGCAGCGCTCGATGGGAGAATGGCTACACCTTC. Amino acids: CSARWENGYTF.